Listed here are 26 T cell receptor beta chains from one sample, sequenced in a study of T cells and Merkel cell carcinoma outcomes (TCRdb year 2020). The library was generated by the immunoSEQ multiplex PCR assay. TCRdb took this table from immuneACCESS and kept in-frame rearrangements with V and J called. Such tables lack part of the clones; where checked against another copy, unresolved V genes explain under half of the gap, and the rest is unexplained. This sample gives 2,500 to 3,500 clones in total; about three quarters of them show up just once. The biggest ten clones account for 15% to 20% of the sample. Sequencing input: tumor tissue from Merkel cell carcinoma. The source is a human donor with Merkel cell carcinoma.

This chain links TRBV4-1 with TRBJ2-5; 7 nucleotides agree with TRBD2. The CDR3 is made up of 17 amino acids. Trimming at V came to 0 bases and at J to 2 bases, leaving 9 bases not matched to a gene. CDR1 is MGHRA and CDR2 is YSYEKL in the germline V gene. As DNA, the CDR3 is TGCGCCAGCAGCCAAGAACCCAGCGGGGATGTTCAAGAGACCCAGTACTTC. This translates into CASSQEPSGDVQETQYF.

The chain carries TRBV4-1 and TRBJ2-7; possible D gene TRBD1, 5 bases. The germline V gene encodes CDR1 MGHRA and CDR2 YSYEKL. The V end lost 4 bases, the J end lost 0 bases, and 19 bases lay between the germline ends. The CDR3 sequence is 17 residues long. DNA of the CDR3: TGCGCCAGCAGCCCCAGGGTGCAGGTCCCAAGCTCCTACGAGCAGTACTTC. This translates into CASSPRVQVPSSYEQYF.

For this clone: Germline is not matched at one junction end, which may reflect a read error. CDR3 protein: CASSYGRGYDSPLHF. CDR3 nucleotides: TGTGCCAGCAGTTATGGCAGGGGCTATGATTCACCCCTCCACTTT. The J gene is TRBJ1-6, the V gene TRBV6-6; D is possibly TRBD1 (6 bases). The germline CDR1 and CDR2 sequences are MNHNY and SVGAGI (reference sequence). The CDR3 runs 15 residues.

This clone was observed a few times. The chain recombines TRBV20-1 with TRBJ1-3; D not resolved. This CDR3 spans 11 amino acids. The germline gives CDR1 DFQATT, CDR2 SNEGSKA (reference sequence). V lost 5 bases and J 3 bases, leaving 5 bases between the germline ends. The CDR3 region is CSAEVGNTIYF. The CDR3 DNA reads as TGCAGTGCTGAGGTTGGAAACACCATATATTTT.

This chain connects TRBV18 to TRBJ2-7; 10 bases map to TRBD1. Germline trimming cut 2 bases from V and 11 bases from J; bases unmatched to any gene: 6. The CDR3 totals 13 residues. The germline V gene encodes CDR1 KGHSH and CDR2 LQKENI. CDR3 bases: TGTGCCAGCTCACCATCCGGGACAGGGGATAAGTACTTC. Encoded protein: CASSPSGTGDKYF.

V gene TRBV28 combines with J gene TRBJ1-5; 12 nucleotides align to TRBD1. Trimming removed 4 bases from V and 5 bases from J; junction bases left unmatched: 3. The germline V gene encodes CDR1 MDHEN and CDR2 SYDVKM. The CDR3 extends over 15 amino acids. For the CDR3, the DNA is TGTGCCAGCAGTTCCGGGACAGGGGGCTATCAGCCCCAGCATTTT. Protein: CASSSGTGGYQPQHF. Full variable domain (missing parts from reference TRBV28 and TRBJ1-5): DVKVTQSSRYLVKRTGEKVFLECVQDMDHENMFWYRQDPGLGLRLIYFSYDVKMKEKGDIPEGYSVSREKKERFSLILESASTNQTSMYLCASSSGTGGYQPQHFGDGTRLSIL.

This chain uses TRBV16 with TRBJ1-1; D perhaps matches TRBD1 (5 bases). The germline gives CDR1 KGHSY, CDR2 FQNENV. The CDR3 is 14 residues long. With 4 bases removed from V and 5 bases from J, the gap between germline ends came to 14 bases. The CDR3 loop reads CASSPRRGGTEAFF. As DNA, the CDR3 is TGTGCCAGCAGCCCCCGGAGGGGTGGGACTGAAGCTTTCTTT.

This clone was counted a single time. The chain carries TRBV20-1 and TRBJ2-3, with 7 bases fitting TRBD2. Germline V gives CDR1 DFQATT, CDR2 SNEGSKA (reference sequence). J lost 6 bases, V lost 3 bases, and 0 bases had no gene match. The CDR3 loop spans 11 amino acids. The CDR3 DNA sequence: TGCAGTGCTAGGGGAGGGGATACGCAGTATTTT. Its translation: CSARGGDTQYF.

J is TRBJ2-2 and V is TRBV2, with 8 bases aligning to TRBD1. The CDR3 totals 13 residues. Per germline, CDR1 SNHLY and CDR2 FYNNEI. V was pared by 10 bases and J by 6 bases, with 7 bases of the junction left unmatched. CDR3 nucleotides: TGTGCCATGCAGGGGGCCTGGGCCGGGGAGCTGTTTTTT. The encoded protein is CAMQGAWAGELFF. Using reference TRBV2 and TRBJ2-2 for the parts outside the CDR3, the full variable domain is EPEVTQTPSHQVTQMGQEVILRCVPISNHLYFYWYRQILGQKVEFLVSFYNNEISEKSEIFDDQFSVERPDGSNFTLKIRSTKLEDSAMYFCAMQGAWAGELFFGEGSRLTVL.

This chain joins TRBV11-2 and TRBJ2-7; D ambiguous. The V and J ends lost 4 bases and 2 bases respectively, with 6 bases between them. Germline CDR1 is SGHAT and CDR2 is FQNNGV. There are 12 residues in the CDR3. CDR3: CASSSRPYEQYF. As DNA, the CDR3 is TGTGCCAGCAGCTCCAGACCCTACGAGCAGTACTTC. The full variable domain, with the rest looked up from reference TRBV11-2 and TRBJ2-7, is EAGVAQSPRYKIIEKRQSVAFWCNPISGHATLYWYQQILGQGPKLLIQFQNNGVVDDSQLPKDRFSAERLKGVDSTLKIQPAKLEDSAVYLCASSSRPYEQYFGPGTRLTVT.

The V call is TRBV7-9, the J call TRBJ1-1; tentatively, D is TRBD1 (6 bases). Looked up from germline, CDR1 is SEHNR and CDR2 is FQNEAQ (reference sequence). The CDR3 is 14 residues long. Between the trimmed V and J ends, which lost 3 bases and 3 bases, there was a span of 11 bases. The chain's CDR3 is CASSLMGADTEAFF. CDR3 nucleotide sequence: TGTGCCAGCAGCTTGATGGGGGCGGACACTGAAGCTTTCTTT.

This clone has a handful of counts. V usage is TRBV7-9 and J usage is TRBJ1-4; possibly TRBD1 for D (6 bases). V shed 1 base and J shed 3 bases, with 6 bases lying between them. Looked up from germline, CDR1 is SEHNR and CDR2 is FQNEAQ (reference sequence). CDR3 size: 14 residues. The CDR3 is CASSLGGPNEKLFF. The DNA for the CDR3 is TGTGCCAGCAGCTTAGGGGGGCCTAATGAAAAACTGTTTTTT.

The rearrangement links TRBV5-6 to TRBJ2-6; D unresolved. V dropped 1 base and J dropped 3 bases, with 5 bases sitting between them. CDR1 is SGHDT, CDR2 YYEEEE, per germline. The CDR3 is made up of 14 amino acids. In DNA, the CDR3 is TGTGCCAGCAGCTTGATGGATGGGGCCAACGTCCTGACTTTC. Residues: CASSLMDGANVLTF.

V and J are TRBV7-2 and TRBJ2-5, with D unresolved. The CDR3 runs 11 residues. Trimming shortened V by 5 bases and J by 5 bases, and 6 bases separated the two germline ends. Germline V CDR1 and CDR2: SGHTA, FQGNSA. CDR3 loop: CASSPLETQYF. CDR3 bases: TGTGCCAGCAGCCCTTTGGAGACCCAGTACTTC. Based on the CDR3 plus reference TRBV7-2 and TRBJ2-5, the full variable domain is GAGVSQSPSNKVTEKGKDVELRCDPISGHTALYWYRQSLGQGLEFLIYFQGNSAPDKSGLPSDRFSAERTGGSVSTLTIQRTQQEDSAVYLCASSPLETQYFGPGTRLLVL.

The chain combines TRBV2 with TRBJ1-1, with D unclear. CDR3 size: 14 residues. Germline assignment: CDR1 SNHLY and CDR2 FYNNEI. Trimming removed 5 bases from V and 5 bases from J, with 15 bases in between. The CDR3 region is CASSISFRGTEAFF. CDR3 bases: TGTGCCAGCAGTATATCATTCCGGGGAACTGAAGCTTTCTTT.

The V call is TRBV5-1, the J call TRBJ1-4; D unclear. This CDR3 is built from 15 residues. Deletions cut 0 bases from V and 0 bases from J, with 6 bases between. The germline V gene encodes CDR1 SGHRS and CDR2 YFSETQ. The CDR3 loop is CASSLGSPTNEKLFF. The CDR3 DNA reads TGCGCCAGCAGCTTGGGGTCCCCAACTAATGAAAAACTGTTTTTT.

This chain links TRBV7-9 with TRBJ2-5; no definite D call. The V gene's germline CDR1 is SEHNR and CDR2 FQNEAQ (reference sequence). V lost 1 base to trimming and J lost 2 bases, with 11 bases between them. The CDR3 runs to 15 residues. As DNA, the CDR3 is TGTGCCAGCAGCTTAGGTGCAGCGACTCAAGAGACCCAGTACTTC. Translation: CASSLGAATQETQYF. The full variable domain, completed using reference TRBV7-9 and TRBJ2-5, is DTGVSQNPRHKITKRGQNVTFRCDPISEHNRLYWYRQTLGQGPEFLTYFQNEAQLEKSRLLSDRFSAERPKGSFSTLEIQRTEQGDSAMYLCASSLGAATQETQYFGPGTRLLVL.

The V gene is TRBV6-5, the J gene TRBJ2-2, with unresolved D. The germline CDR1 and CDR2 sequences are MNHEY and SVGAGI. V lost 5 bases and J 0 bases, leaving 10 bases between the germline ends. The CDR3 contains 15 residues. CDR3 protein: CASSRTISNTGELFF. For the CDR3, the DNA is TGTGCCAGCAGTCGCACTATCTCGAACACCGGGGAGCTGTTTTTT.

Note on this clone: This sample includes further DNA sequences coding for the same CDR3. This chain links TRBV5-6 with TRBJ2-7, with D unresolved. CDR3 length: 11 amino acids. Trimming stripped 0 bases from V and 4 bases from J, with 2 bases between. Germline-derived CDR1 and CDR2 are SGHDT and YYEEEE. CDR3 sequence reads: CASSLGYEQYF. The CDR3 DNA follows: TGTGCCAGCAGCTTGGGTTACGAGCAGTACTTC.

The V call is TRBV6-5, the J call TRBJ2-1; tentative D call: TRBD2 (5 bases). The V gene lost 6 bases and the J gene lost 1 base, with 13 bases spanning the gap. The CDR3 covers 15 residues. Germline CDR1 MNHEY, CDR2 SVGAGI. CDR3 DNA sequence: TGTGCCAGCAGCCCCAGGACGGGATCCTACAATGAGCAGTTCTTC. This sequence encodes CASSPRTGSYNEQFF.

J is TRBJ2-3 and V is TRBV18; D is unresolved. Trimming cost V 6 bases and J 0 bases, with 16 bases left between them. Germline lookup yields CDR1 KGHSH and CDR2 LQKENI. The CDR3 runs 16 residues. The CDR3 DNA reads TGTGCCAGCTCCGATCAGTCCCAATCTAGCACAGATACGCAGTATTTT. This gives the protein CASSDQSQSSTDTQYF.

This clone appeared once. J is TRBJ1-3 and V is TRBV5-1, with TRBD1 matching 7 bases. The CDR3 has 16 residues. V dropped 0 bases and J dropped 4; count of bases not matched to a gene: 7. In germline, CDR1 is SGHRS, CDR2 YFSETQ. This CDR3 reads CASSLGLGQIGNTIYF. In DNA, the CDR3 is TGCGCCAGCAGCTTGGGCCTGGGACAGATAGGAAACACCATATATTTT.

The chain couples TRBV7-9 to TRBJ2-3; no definite D call. Germline lookup yields CDR1 SEHNR and CDR2 FQNEAQ (reference sequence). This CDR3 comprises 11 residues. V dropped 4 bases and J dropped 6 bases, with 5 bases sitting between them. The CDR3 sequence: CASSYGDTQYF. CDR3 sequence (DNA): TGTGCCAGCAGCTACGGGGATACGCAGTATTTT. The entire variable domain, with the rest obtained from reference TRBV7-9 and TRBJ2-3, is as follows: DTGVSQNPRHKITKRGQNVTFRCDPISEHNRLYWYRQTLGQGPEFLTYFQNEAQLEKSRLLSDRFSAERPKGSFSTLEIQRTEQGDSAMYLCASSYGDTQYFGPGTRLTVL.

V is TRBV18 and J is TRBJ2-1; maybe TRBD1 (5 bases). Trimming removed 2 bases from V and 3 bases from J, with 11 bases in between. Germline V CDR1 and CDR2: KGHSH, LQKENI. This CDR3 region has 15 residues. Here the CDR3 DNA reads TGTGCCAGCTCACCAGGATCAGGGAACTACAATGAGCAGTTCTTC. It specifies CASSPGSGNYNEQFF.

This chain joins TRBV11-1 and TRBJ2-3, with D possibly being TRBD1 or TRBD2 (5 bases each). The V and J ends lost 6 bases and 11 bases respectively, with 24 bases between them. From germline, CDR1 is SGHAT and CDR2 FQDESV (reference sequence). The CDR3 has 15 residues. The CDR3 region is CASSPGTPTYGVQYF. The CDR3 DNA reads as TGTGCCAGCAGTCCCGGGACGCCGACGTACGGTGTGCAGTATTTT.

The chain couples TRBV10-2 to TRBJ2-7; D unresolved. Per germline, CDR1 WSHSY and CDR2 SAAADI. The CDR3 covers 16 residues. With 9 bases removed from V and 2 bases from J, the gap between germline ends came to 23 bases. CDR3 amino acids: CASQPLWSAITYEQYF. As DNA, the CDR3 is TGCGCCAGTCAGCCCCTTTGGTCAGCGATTACCTACGAGCAGTACTTC.